These 15 T cell receptor beta chains originate from one sample sequenced in a study of blood T cell repertoires in COVID-19. Clones were read by immunoSEQ multiplex PCR, and TCRdb kept only the in-frame ones, dropping some. This sample has under 75,000 clones, with over 75% found just once. The specimen sequenced was peripheral blood. These receptors were collected from a woman aged 18-30 years with acute or convalescent COVID-19.

This sequence joins TRBV28 and TRBJ1-1; D is undetermined. The CDR3 contains 14 residues. Trimming stripped 3 bases from V and 0 bases from J, with 8 bases between. Germline assignment: CDR1 MDHEN and CDR2 SYDVKM. CDR3 bases: TGTGCCAGCAGTTTTGGAGGAGTGAACACTGAAGCTTTCTTT. Translating gives CASSFGGVNTEAFF.

The V gene is TRBV5-6, the J gene TRBJ1-4; 7 bases map to TRBD1. This CDR3 comprises 15 residues. CDR1 and CDR2 from the germline V gene are SGHDT and YYEEEE. Trimming took 3 bases from V and 0 from J; bases not matched to a gene: 2. The CDR3 sequence: CASSSGTATNEKLFF. The DNA of the CDR3 is TGTGCCAGCAGCTCCGGGACAGCAACTAATGAAAAACTGTTTTTT.

The chain joins TRBV5-5 to TRBJ2-1, with TRBD2 matching 14 bases. Germline loops: CDR1 SGHKS, CDR2 YYEKEE (reference sequence). V was clipped by 0 bases and J by 8 bases; unmatched bases: 7. CDR3 length: 17 residues. Written as DNA, the CDR3 is TGTGCCAGCAGCTTGGGATCGACTAGCGGGGGGGCATATGAGCAGTTCTTC. Translating it yields CASSLGSTSGGAYEQFF.

The chain links TRBV5-4 to TRBJ1-1; 8 bases line up with TRBD1. V trimming: 4 bases; J trimming: 4 bases; junction bases outside the gene matches: 12. This CDR3 region has 16 residues. Germline V gene sequence: CDR1 SGHNT, CDR2 YYREEE (reference sequence). CDR3 loop: CASSPRQGRRATEAFF. The CDR3, as DNA: TGTGCCAGCAGCCCACGACAGGGGAGGAGGGCCACTGAAGCTTTCTTT. The full variable domain, completed using reference TRBV5-4 and TRBJ1-1, is ETGVTQSPTHLIKTRGQQVTLRCSSQSGHNTVSWYQQALGQGPQFIFQYYREEENGRGNFPPRFSGLQFPNYSSELNVNALELDDSALYLCASSPRQGRRATEAFFGQGTRLTVV.

The gene calls are TRBV29-1 and TRBJ1-1; unclear D gene. Looked up from germline, CDR1 is SQVTM and CDR2 is ANQGSEA. The CDR3 is 12 residues long. With 4 bases removed from V and 2 bases from J, the gap between germline ends came to 8 bases. CDR3 in amino acids: CSVVEFNTEAFF. CDR3 DNA: TGCAGCGTTGTTGAGTTTAACACTGAAGCTTTCTTT.

Note on this clone: Other nucleotide sequences in the sample specify the same CDR3. The genes are TRBV5-1 and TRBJ1-1; tentative D call: TRBD1 (6 bases). The germline V gene has CDR1 SGHRS and CDR2 YFSETQ. The CDR3 runs to 13 residues. V gave up 2 bases and J gave up 1 base, with 6 bases separating them. CDR3 region: CASSLQGNTEAFF. For the CDR3, the DNA is TGCGCCAGCAGCTTACAGGGGAACACTGAAGCTTTCTTT.

CDR3 nucleotide sequence: TGTGCCAGCTTGTCGTGGCAATCCTACGAGCAGTACTTC. It codes for CASLSWQSYEQYF. The chain links TRBV2 to TRBJ2-7; D gene uncertain. The germline V gene has CDR1 SNHLY and CDR2 FYNNEI. The length of the CDR3 is 13 residues. V was shortened by 8 bases and J by 1 base, with 12 bases between the two germline ends.

V gene TRBV6-5 combines with J gene TRBJ1-4; unclear D gene. The V end lost 8 bases, the J end lost 0 bases, and 7 bases lay between the germline ends. Germline V CDR1 and CDR2: MNHEY, SVGAGI. This CDR3 comprises 13 residues. The CDR3 sequence: CASRVTTNEKLFF. CDR3 in DNA: TGTGCCAGCCGCGTTACAACTAATGAAAAACTGTTTTTT.

The chain couples TRBV28 to TRBJ2-5; possibly TRBD2 for D (6 bases). Germline CDR1 MDHEN, CDR2 SYDVKM. Trimming left V 5 bases short and J 4 bases short, with 17 bases between. The CDR3 extends over 15 amino acids. CDR3 DNA sequence: TGTGCCAGCAGTCTCCGGGGGACTGGGGGAGAGACCCAGTACTTC. Translation gives CASSLRGTGGETQYF.

This chain's CDR3 is CASSSILAGGPGDTQYF. CDR3 nucleotide sequence: TGCGCCAGCAGCTCGATACTAGCGGGGGGGCCCGGAGATACGCAGTATTTT. V usage is TRBV5-1 and J usage is TRBJ2-3; 13 bases fit TRBD2. V gave up 3 bases and J gave up 5 bases; unmatched junction bases: 9. Germline V gene data show CDR1 as SGHRS and CDR2 as YFSETQ. The CDR3 totals 17 residues.

This clone was counted a few times. The chain combines TRBV15 with TRBJ1-6, with D perhaps matching TRBD1 (5 bases). CDR3 length: 18 residues. CDR1 and CDR2 (germline): LNHNV, YYDKDF (reference sequence). V lost 0 bases and J lost 5, with 17 bases in between. The CDR3 spells CATSREVRTLRNNSPLHF. DNA of the CDR3: TGTGCCACCAGCAGAGAAGTAAGGACACTCCGGAATAATTCACCCCTCCACTTT.

V usage is TRBV6-1 and J usage is TRBJ1-5, with 7 bases identical to TRBD1. Germline CDR1 is MNHNS and CDR2 is SASEGT. The V gene end was trimmed by 0 bases and the J gene end by 6 bases; junction bases not matched to a gene: 8. The CDR3 totals 16 residues. The CDR3 DNA reads TGTGCCAGCAGTGAAGCCCTGACAGGGTGGGGTCAGCCCCAGCATTTT. It specifies CASSEALTGWGQPQHF.

The chain joins TRBV5-6 to TRBJ2-1, with D perhaps matching TRBD2 (5 bases). Germline V gives CDR1 SGHDT, CDR2 YYEEEE. The CDR3 loop spans 13 amino acids. Trimming left V 0 bases short and J 10 bases short, with 11 bases between. The CDR3 DNA follows: TGTGCCAGCAGCTTGGATGTCCCTAGCGAGCAGTTCTTC. It encodes CASSLDVPSEQFF.

The rearrangement links TRBV3-1 (or the pseudogene TRBV3-2) to TRBJ1-3; 8 nucleotides align to TRBD1. The CDR3 contains 15 residues. CDR1 is LGHDT, CDR2 YNNKEL, per germline (reference sequence). With V trimmed by 6 bases and J by 3 bases, 7 bases remained unmatched. CDR3 in amino acids: CASSADRGYGNTIYF. The CDR3 nucleotides are TGTGCCAGCAGTGCCGACAGGGGCTATGGAAACACCATATATTTT.

J is TRBJ2-5 and V is TRBV11-2; TRBD1 aligns across 12 bases. The germline CDR1 and CDR2 sequences are SGHAT and FQNNGV. J was trimmed by 4 bases and V by 5 bases; bases with no gene match: 8. The CDR3 runs to 16 residues. CDR3 sequence: CASSHSRDRGLETQYF. CDR3 nucleotides: TGTGCCAGCAGCCATTCCCGGGACAGGGGGCTAGAGACCCAGTACTTC.